These 26 T cell receptor beta chains were sequenced from one sample in a study of shared clonotypes between healthy human individuals. Data came from immunoSEQ multiplex PCR; TCRdb stores just in-frame clones and leaves some out. The sample has about 2.1 million clones; about 94% are singletons. Terminally differentiated effector memory CD45RA+ cells were left out of the naive CD8 fraction, which was CD45RO-negative and positively selected for CCR7. The specimen sequenced was naive CD8+ T cells from PBMCs. These receptors all come from a man between 18 and 35 years old in good health. Some clones in this sample may be carry-over from other donors' samples.

This clone was picked up one time. V gene TRBV7-2 combines with J gene TRBJ2-5, with 7 bases identical to TRBD2. With V trimmed by 4 bases and J by 0 bases, 11 bases remained unmatched. This CDR3 has 17 residues. CDR1 SGHTA and CDR2 FQGNSA come from the germline V gene. CDR3 sequence: CASSSYETSLYQETQYF. The CDR3 nucleotides are TGTGCCAGCAGCTCGTATGAGACTAGCCTTTACCAAGAGACCCAGTACTTC. The entire variable domain, with the rest obtained from reference TRBV7-2 and TRBJ2-5, is as follows: GAGVSQSPSNKVTEKGKDVELRCDPISGHTALYWYRQSLGQGLEFLIYFQGNSAPDKSGLPSDRFSAERTGGSVSTLTIQRTQQEDSAVYLCASSSYETSLYQETQYFGPGTRLLVL.

The chain combines TRBV4-3 with TRBJ2-7, with a tentative D call TRBD2 (5 bases). The CDR3 is made up of 13 amino acids. Deletions cut 4 bases from V and 3 bases from J, with 10 bases between. Per the germline V gene, CDR1 is LGHNA and CDR2 is YSLEER. This CDR3 is CASSPGLHYEQYF. The CDR3 nucleotides are TGCGCCAGCAGCCCCGGACTGCACTACGAGCAGTACTTC.

The genes are TRBV11-2 and TRBJ2-2; no definite D call. The CDR3 sequence is 14 residues long. The V gene's germline CDR1 is SGHAT and CDR2 FQNNGV. V was pared by 0 bases and J by 0 bases, with 2 bases between. DNA for the CDR3: TGTGCCAGCAGCTTAGACCCGAACACCGGGGAGCTGTTTTTT. The encoded protein is CASSLDPNTGELFF.

The gene calls are TRBV18 and TRBJ1-1; tentatively, D is TRBD1 (5 bases). This CDR3 is 17 amino acids long. CDR1 and CDR2 from the germline V gene are KGHSH and LQKENI. With 0 bases removed from V and 0 bases from J, the gap between germline ends came to 14 bases. The CDR3: CASSPPGERFMNTEAFF. CDR3 DNA sequence: TGTGCCAGCTCACCACCGGGGGAGCGGTTCATGAACACTGAAGCTTTCTTT.

The V gene is TRBV7-9, the J gene TRBJ1-2; D possibly corresponds to TRBD1 (5 bases). The V end lost 0 bases, the J end lost 4 bases, and 12 bases lay between the germline ends. The germline V gene encodes CDR1 SEHNR and CDR2 FQNEAQ (reference sequence). The CDR3 runs to 15 residues. CDR3 region: CASSLAPGAIYGYTF. The CDR3 DNA follows: TGTGCCAGCAGCTTAGCCCCCGGGGCGATCTATGGCTACACCTTC.

This clone was detected only once. Distinct nucleotide sequences in the sample also encode this CDR3. The chain couples TRBV6-5 to TRBJ2-1; D might be TRBD2 (6 bases). This CDR3 contains 16 residues. V was clipped by 0 bases and J by 4 bases, with 13 bases between them. CDR1 and CDR2 from the germline V gene are MNHEY and SVGAGI. The DNA for the CDR3 is TGTGCCAGCAGTTACTCGACGGGGGAGCTATACAATGAGCAGTTCTTC. This codes for CASSYSTGELYNEQFF.

The chain recombines TRBV13 with TRBJ2-7, with 8 bases that match TRBD2. Germline V lookup: CDR1 PRHDT, CDR2 FYEKMQ (reference sequence). Unmatched junction bases numbered 5, after V lost 5 bases and J lost 2 bases. The CDR3 is 14 amino acids. CDR3 sequence: CASSRLALTYEQYF. The CDR3 DNA reads as TGTGCCAGCAGCCGACTAGCGTTAACCTACGAGCAGTACTTC.

The gene calls are TRBV4-3 and TRBJ1-1; D remains unclear. The ends were cut back, 0 bases at V and 4 bases at J, with 9 bases in the middle. Germline CDR1 is LGHNA and CDR2 is YSLEER. This CDR3 spans 14 amino acids. Here the CDR3 reads CASSQEFLSTEAFF. The CDR3 coding sequence is TGCGCCAGCAGCCAAGAATTCCTAAGCACTGAAGCTTTCTTT.

The J gene is TRBJ2-5, the V gene TRBV11-2; weak D call: TRBD1 (5 bases). In germline, CDR1 is SGHAT, CDR2 FQNNGV. This CDR3 spans 16 amino acids. V lost 1 base and J lost 1, with 13 bases in between. CDR3 protein: CASSLGARASQETQYF. In nucleotides, the CDR3 is TGTGCCAGCAGCTTAGGTGCCAGGGCTTCCCAAGAGACCCAGTACTTC.

V and J are TRBV6-5 and TRBJ1-1; D uncertain. Between the trimmed V and J ends, which lost 2 bases and 4 bases, there was a span of 8 bases. The CDR3 length is 13 residues. Germline-derived CDR1 and CDR2 are MNHEY and SVGAGI. The DNA for the CDR3 is TGTGCCAGCAGTTACATGGGAGGCACTGAAGCTTTCTTT. It encodes CASSYMGGTEAFF.

This clone was counted a single time. The chain uses TRBV6-4 and TRBJ1-1; tentatively, D is TRBD1 (6 bases). Between the trimmed V and J ends, which lost 6 bases and 1 base, there was a span of 21 bases. The CDR3 loop spans 17 amino acids. CDR1 and CDR2 (germline): MRHNA, SNTAGT. CDR3 loop: CASSDLPQGTGNTEAFF. The CDR3 DNA sequence: TGTGCCAGCAGCGACCTCCCACAGGGCACGGGGAACACTGAAGCTTTCTTT.

This chain joins TRBV29-1 and TRBJ2-7; 7 bases fit TRBD2. Germline trimming cut 2 bases from V and 6 bases from J; bases unmatched to any gene: 13. The CDR3 spans 15 residues. Germline CDR1 is SQVTM and CDR2 is ANQGSEA. Here the CDR3 DNA reads TGCAGCGTTGAATTATCGGCGGGAGTGAATCGCGAGCAGTACTTC. Translated, it gives CSVELSAGVNREQYF.

This sequence joins TRBV27 and TRBJ1-1; 7 nucleotides match TRBD1. This CDR3 region has 14 residues. CDR1 is MNHEY and CDR2 is SMNVEV in the germline V gene (reference sequence). With V trimmed by 5 bases and J by 6 bases, 9 bases remained unmatched. CDR3 nucleotide sequence: TGTGCCAGCAGTCGTCGACAGGGATCTGCTGAAGCTTTCTTT. Translation: CASSRRQGSAEAFF.

The chain is built from TRBV4-1 and TRBJ1-4, with TRBD1 matching 9 bases. Trimming at V came to 2 bases and at J to 8 bases, leaving 9 bases not matched to a gene. Per germline, CDR1 MGHRA and CDR2 YSYEKL. The CDR3 runs to 16 residues. CDR3 in DNA: TGCGCCAGCAGCCAATCCCGGGGACAGGGAGACGAAAAACTGTTTTTT. Encoded protein: CASSQSRGQGDEKLFF.

This clone was detected once. This chain connects TRBV7-9 to TRBJ2-2; D ambiguous. The CDR3 is made up of 13 amino acids. V dropped 5 bases and J dropped 5 bases, with 9 bases sitting between them. Per the germline V gene, CDR1 is SEHNR and CDR2 is FQNEAQ (reference sequence). The CDR3 DNA sequence: TGTGCCAGCAGCCTAACTAAGACCGGGGAGCTGTTTTTT. It codes for CASSLTKTGELFF.

This clone came up once. The chain is built from TRBV7-6 and TRBJ1-2; D call uncertain. The CDR3 is 13 amino acids. With 5 bases removed from V and 5 bases from J, the gap between germline ends came to 12 bases. Germline assignment: CDR1 SGHVS and CDR2 FNYEAQ. The CDR3 region has the DNA TGTGCCAGCAGCACGGGGAGTGGGTATGGCTACACCTTC. Its translation is CASSTGSGYGYTF.

The chain joins TRBV30 to TRBJ2-3; D gene unclear. Germline CDR1 GTSNPN, CDR2 SVGIG (reference sequence). V lost 0 bases to trimming and J lost 1 base, with 8 bases between them. This CDR3 comprises 14 residues. The CDR3 coding sequence is TGTGCCTGGAGTGTACTAAGCGGCACAGATACGCAGTATTTT. Translation gives CAWSVLSGTDTQYF.

The V gene is TRBV14, the J gene TRBJ2-5; tentatively, D is TRBD1 (6 bases). Trimming stripped 4 bases from V and 0 bases from J, with 24 bases between. CDR1 and CDR2 (germline): SGHDN, FVKESK. The CDR3 consists of 19 residues. CDR3 nucleotides: TGTGCCAGCAGCCTTCGCAGGGGAAGGACTGTCCTGTACCAAGAGACCCAGTACTTC. Protein: CASSLRRGRTVLYQETQYF.

This CDR3 reads CATSRLPPGTAYSGANVLTF. The CDR3 nucleotides are TGTGCCACCAGCAGACTTCCCCCGGGAACAGCCTACTCTGGGGCCAACGTCCTGACTTTC. The J gene is TRBJ2-6, the V gene TRBV15, with D maybe TRBD2 (5 bases). This CDR3 has 20 amino acids. V was trimmed by 2 bases and J by 0 bases, leaving 20 bases between them. Germline V gives CDR1 LNHNV, CDR2 YYDKDF (reference sequence).

The rearrangement links TRBV9 to TRBJ2-2, with D hard to call. Germline loops: CDR1 SGDLS, CDR2 YYNGEE. The CDR3 is 13 amino acids. The germline V and J ends were trimmed by 4 bases and 6 bases, with 10 bases remaining between them. The CDR3 is CASSPWHAGELFF. DNA for the CDR3: TGTGCCAGCAGCCCCTGGCACGCCGGGGAGCTGTTTTTT. Full variable domain (outside the CDR3, taken from reference TRBV9 and TRBJ2-2): DSGVTQTPKHLITATGQRVTLRCSPRSGDLSVYWYQQSLDQGLQFLIQYYNGEERAKGNILERFSAQQFPDLHSELNLSSLELGDSALYFCASSPWHAGELFFGEGSRLTVL.

CDR3 sequence (DNA): TGCAGCGTTGTCGGACTAGCGGAATACTACGAGCAGTACTTC. Its protein product is CSVVGLAEYYEQYF. This chain uses TRBV29-1 with TRBJ2-7; TRBD2 matches at 10 bases. The V gene's germline CDR1 is SQVTM and CDR2 ANQGSEA. With V trimmed by 4 bases and J by 3 bases, 6 bases remained unmatched. The CDR3 is 14 amino acids.

There are a few counts of this clone. CDR3 region: CSVNTGDKDTQYF. In DNA, the CDR3 is TGCAGCGTTAACACAGGGGATAAAGATACGCAGTATTTT. This chain joins TRBV29-1 and TRBJ2-3, with TRBD1 matching over 7 bases. The CDR3 has 13 amino acids. Trimming removed 5 bases from V and 5 bases from J; junction bases left unmatched: 7. Germline V gene sequence: CDR1 SQVTM, CDR2 ANQGSEA.

J is TRBJ1-1 and V is TRBV29-1; tentatively, D is TRBD1 (5 bases). Trimming pared 3 bases from V and 6 bases from J, leaving 11 bases between. Per the germline V gene, CDR1 is SQVTM and CDR2 is ANQGSEA. The CDR3 spans 12 residues. The CDR3 DNA reads as TGCAGCGTTGATGAGGGGACCCCTGAAGCTTTCTTT. Its protein product is CSVDEGTPEAFF. Based on the CDR3 plus reference TRBV29-1 and TRBJ1-1, the full variable domain is SAVISQKPSRDICQRGTSLTIQCQVDSQVTMMFWYRQQPGQSLTLIATANQGSEATYESGFVIDKFPISRPNLTFSTLTVSNMSPEDSSIYLCSVDEGTPEAFFGQGTRLTVV.

The chain has TRBV27 and TRBJ1-4; D is ambiguous. The CDR3 sequence is 14 residues long. Germline CDR1 is MNHEY and CDR2 is SMNVEV (reference sequence). The V gene lost 3 bases and the J gene lost 7 bases, with 12 bases spanning the gap. The CDR3 loop is CASSFTPRGEKLFF. In DNA, the CDR3 is TGTGCCAGCAGTTTCACTCCTCGGGGTGAAAAACTGTTTTTT.

This clone was seen more than once but under ten times. V and J are TRBV19 and TRBJ1-4; the D is unclear. This CDR3 is 13 amino acids long. V was clipped by 8 bases and J by 8 bases, with 15 bases between them. Germline assignment: CDR1 LNHDA and CDR2 SQIVND (reference sequence). CDR3: CASCGDPAEKLFF. The CDR3 nucleotides are TGTGCCAGTTGTGGGGATCCGGCCGAAAAACTGTTTTTT. The full variable domain, completed using reference TRBV19 and TRBJ1-4, is DGGITQSPKYLFRKEGQNVTLSCEQNLNHDAMYWYRQDPGQGLRLIYYSQIVNDFQKGDIAEGYSVSREKKESFPLTVTSAQKNPTAFYLCASCGDPAEKLFFGSGTQLSVL.

This clone occurred once. In the same sample, other DNA sequences code for this CDR3. This chain uses TRBV7-9 with TRBJ1-4; the D is unclear. Trimming removed 3 bases from V and 7 bases from J, with 6 bases in between. The CDR3 has 12 amino acids. Germline V gene lookup returns CDR1 SEHNR and CDR2 FQNEAQ (reference sequence). This chain's CDR3 is CASSLGVEKLFF. DNA of the CDR3: TGTGCCAGCAGCTTGGGCGTTGAAAAACTGTTTTTT.